This TCR beta chain comes out of a study of beta chain features in type 1 diabetes. Broader study findings: Type 1 diabetes patients showed a moderate but significant shortening of TCRB CDR3s in all four CD4+ subsets.

Sampling consisted of one heparinised blood draw per donor, averaging around 120 mL. Losses at the gene ends were 2 bases for V and 4 bases for J; bases not matched to a gene: 11. The CDR3 has 18 residues. CDR1 and CDR2 (germline): SGHTA, FQGNSA. Points on this clone: What it binds is unknown.

The whole isolated RNA underwent reverse transcription, so sequencing captured expressed TCRB transcripts. Here immunoSEQ multiplex PCR was the method, and the copy in TCRdb shows in-frame clones only, minus some. The table records around 710,000 clones, roughly 12% of them present only once. The chain is built from TRBV7-2 and TRBJ2-1; 10 nucleotides align to TRBD2. The receptor was isolated from a man aged 25 to 45 with type 1 diabetes. Sequences were obtained from naive CD4+ T cells from blood. CDR3 protein: CASSLSWSSGGRYNEQFF. The CDR3 DNA is TGTGCCAGCAGCTTAAGCTGGTCTAGCGGGGGTAGATACAATGAGCAGTTCTTC.